The 26 T cell receptor beta chains in this list originate from one sample, sequenced in a study of blood T cell repertoires in COVID-19. Some clones are missing from TCRdb's copy, which holds only in-frame ones; the method was immunoSEQ multiplex PCR. The sample contains over 55,000 clones, 91% of which appear only once. Sequencing was done on a sample of peripheral blood. All receptors come from a man between 60 and 70 years old with acute or convalescent COVID-19.

V is TRBV28 and J is TRBJ1-2, with unresolved D. The CDR3 has 14 amino acids. Trimming shortened V by 2 bases and J by 1 base, and 8 bases separated the two germline ends. The germline V gene has CDR1 MDHEN and CDR2 SYDVKM. Here the CDR3 reads CASSLPGINYGYTF. The CDR3 DNA reads TGTGCCAGCAGTTTACCCGGGATTAACTATGGCTACACCTTC.

CDR3 coding DNA: TGCAGCGTTGACAGGCGGAACACTGAAGCTTTCTTT. Its translation: CSVDRRNTEAFF. The genes are TRBV29-1 and TRBJ1-1; D unresolved. CDR3 length: 12 residues. Germline V gene lookup returns CDR1 SQVTM and CDR2 ANQGSEA. V was trimmed by 3 bases and J by 1 base, leaving 6 bases between them.

The chain carries TRBV10-1 and TRBJ2-7; D uncertain. Trimming pared 5 bases from V and 0 bases from J, leaving 8 bases between. The CDR3 runs 13 residues. Germline loops: CDR1 WNHNN, CDR2 SYGVQD (reference sequence). Written as DNA, the CDR3 is TGCGCCAGCAGTTCCCCCGGCTCCTACGAGCAGTACTTC. This sequence encodes CASSSPGSYEQYF.

This chain joins TRBV7-2 and TRBJ2-1, with 13 bases matching TRBD2. The CDR3 loop spans 16 amino acids. Looked up from germline, CDR1 is SGHTA and CDR2 is FQGNSA. The V gene end was trimmed by 5 bases and the J gene end by 9 bases; junction bases not matched to a gene: 10. CDR3 nucleotides: TGTGCCAGCAGCCGCCCCGGACTAGCGGGAGCTGGTGAGCAGTTCTTC. Its translation is CASSRPGLAGAGEQFF.

The chain uses TRBV7-2 and TRBJ1-2, with 9 bases aligning to TRBD1. The CDR3 is 17 amino acids. V was pared by 0 bases and J by 5 bases, with 10 bases of the junction left unmatched. CDR1 SGHTA and CDR2 FQGNSA come from the germline V gene. The CDR3 reads CASSLALPQGAGYGYTF. The CDR3 DNA reads as TGTGCCAGCAGCTTAGCTCTACCACAGGGGGCTGGGTATGGCTACACCTTC. Using reference TRBV7-2 and TRBJ1-2 for the parts outside the CDR3, the full variable domain is GAGVSQSPSNKVTEKGKDVELRCDPISGHTALYWYRQSLGQGLEFLIYFQGNSAPDKSGLPSDRFSAERTGGSVSTLTIQRTQQEDSAVYLCASSLALPQGAGYGYTFGSGTRLTVV.

The V and J genes are TRBV9 and TRBJ1-1, with D possibly being TRBD1 (5 bases). The CDR3 runs 13 residues. Germline lookup yields CDR1 SGDLS and CDR2 YYNGEE. Trimming cost V 1 base and J 3 bases, with 7 bases left between them. CDR3 residues: CASSVWGDTEAFF. The CDR3 DNA sequence: TGTGCCAGCAGCGTATGGGGGGACACTGAAGCTTTCTTT.

The chain recombines TRBV24-1 with TRBJ2-3; D is possibly TRBD1 (6 bases). CDR1 is KGHDR, CDR2 SFDVKD, per germline. The V end was cut by 4 bases, the J end by 3 bases, with 19 bases between. The CDR3 is made up of 17 amino acids. CDR3 loop: CATSETWRQGLTDTQYF. In DNA, the CDR3 is TGTGCCACCAGTGAGACCTGGCGGCAGGGGTTAACAGATACGCAGTATTTT.

The V gene is TRBV3-1 (or the pseudogene TRBV3-2), the J gene TRBJ1-3, with 8 positions matching TRBD1. CDR1 and CDR2 from the germline V gene are LGHDT and YNNKEL (reference sequence). The CDR3 runs to 18 residues. After removal of 0 bases from V and 4 bases from J, the junction contained 11 bases not matched to a gene. The CDR3 DNA reads TGTGCCAGCAGCCAAGATTTGGCAGGGGGCGTCAGAGGAAACACCATATATTTT. This translates into CASSQDLAGGVRGNTIYF.

This rearrangement joins TRBV28 to TRBJ1-2; D gene ambiguous. The germline V gene has CDR1 MDHEN and CDR2 SYDVKM. The CDR3 contains 11 residues. V shed 8 bases and J shed 7 bases, with 11 bases lying between them. This chain's CDR3 is CASGTPGGYTF. The CDR3 nucleotides are TGTGCCAGCGGTACCCCGGGTGGCTACACCTTC.

V usage is TRBV24-1 and J usage is TRBJ2-3; tentative D call: TRBD2 (6 bases). Germline V gene sequence: CDR1 KGHDR, CDR2 SFDVKD. Trimming removed 7 bases at V and 2 bases at J, with 15 bases between. This CDR3 region has 15 residues. The CDR3 region is CATREGRGTTDTQYF. The CDR3 DNA reads as TGTGCCACCAGAGAGGGACGGGGGACCACAGATACGCAGTATTTT.

J is TRBJ2-4 and V is TRBV4-2; 12 positions agree with TRBD2. The CDR3 has 15 residues. Germline V gene data show CDR1 as LGHNA and CDR2 as YNFKEQ. After removal of 5 bases from V and 6 bases from J, the junction contained 5 bases not matched to a gene. The CDR3 loop reads CASSGRTSGINIQYF. The CDR3 nucleotides read TGTGCCAGCAGCGGACGGACTAGCGGGATAAACATTCAGTACTTC.

The V gene is TRBV6-2 or TRBV6-3, the J gene TRBJ2-7; 9 bases are a match to TRBD2. Germline trimming cut 2 bases from V and 3 bases from J; bases unmatched to any gene: 17. The CDR3 spans 19 residues. Germline-derived CDR1 and CDR2 are MNHEY and SVGEGT. As DNA, the CDR3 is TGTGCCAGCAGTTACATGGTTAGCGGGAGAAAAGGATGGGGCTACGAGCAGTACTTC. Translation: CASSYMVSGRKGWGYEQYF.

The J gene is TRBJ2-1, the V gene TRBV25-1; 11 bases line up with TRBD2. This CDR3 is built from 16 residues. Germline V gives CDR1 MGHDK, CDR2 SYGVNS. V lost 5 bases to trimming and J lost 6 bases; unmatched junction nucleotides: 9. Here the CDR3 reads CASSLSTSGRVNEQFF. CDR3 DNA: TGTGCCAGCAGTCTTTCCACTAGCGGGAGAGTCAATGAGCAGTTCTTC.

The table lists this clone with a count of one. V is TRBV27 and J is TRBJ2-1, with 7 positions matching TRBD2. Trimming took 6 bases from V and 7 from J; bases not matched to a gene: 15. There are 16 residues in the CDR3. Germline lookup yields CDR1 MNHEY and CDR2 SMNVEV (reference sequence). The CDR3: CASRPTPAGVVNEQFF. In DNA form, the CDR3 reads TGTGCCAGCAGACCTACCCCGGCGGGAGTAGTTAATGAGCAGTTCTTC.

This rearrangement joins TRBV30 to TRBJ2-5, with TRBD2 matching 14 bases. Germline V gene sequence: CDR1 GTSNPN, CDR2 SVGIG (reference sequence). The ends lost 0 bases at V and 4 bases at J; junction bases unmatched: 7. This CDR3 has 17 amino acids. The DNA of the CDR3 is TGTGCCTGGAGTGTAGGGACTAGCGGGAGTGGCGGAGAGACCCAGTACTTC. It is translated as CAWSVGTSGSGGETQYF.

The V call is TRBV6-5, the J call TRBJ1-6, with D tentatively TRBD1 (5 bases). CDR1 MNHEY and CDR2 SVGAGI come from the germline V gene. This CDR3 contains 15 residues. Trimming took off 7 bases at V and 7 bases at J, with 17 bases between the two ends. The DNA for the CDR3 is TGTGCCAGCACTGCAGGCGTTGACAGCAATTCACCCCTCCACTTT. Its translation is CASTAGVDSNSPLHF.

The chain carries TRBV12-3 or TRBV12-4 and TRBJ1-6; D uncertain. The CDR3 contains 13 residues. V was trimmed by 6 bases and J by 14 bases, leaving 17 bases between them. In DNA, the CDR3 is TGTGCCAGCAGCCTAATCCCGGGCGGGACCCTCCACTTT. As protein: CASSLIPGGTLHF.

V is TRBV28 and J is TRBJ1-1; 7 nucleotides match TRBD1. Germline CDR1 reads MDHEN; CDR2 reads SYDVKM. The ends lost 6 bases at V and 5 bases at J; junction bases unmatched: 12. CDR3 size: 15 residues. In DNA form, the CDR3 reads TGTGCCAGCAGCCCCAGGGGGAAAGGGGGGACTGAAGCTTTCTTT. Residues: CASSPRGKGGTEAFF.

The rearrangement uses TRBV19 and TRBJ1-1; 7 positions match TRBD1. Germline V gives CDR1 LNHDA, CDR2 SQIVND (reference sequence). This CDR3 region has 13 residues. Trimming removed 5 bases from V and 6 bases from J; junction bases left unmatched: 6. The CDR3 nucleotides read TGTGCCAGTAGTTCTAGGACAGGTCCTGAAGCTTTCTTT. Its translation is CASSSRTGPEAFF. The full variable domain, rest sourced from reference TRBV19 and TRBJ1-1, is DGGITQSPKYLFRKEGQNVTLSCEQNLNHDAMYWYRQDPGQGLRLIYYSQIVNDFQKGDIAEGYSVSREKKESFPLTVTSAQKNPTAFYLCASSSRTGPEAFFGQGTRLTVV.

The chain carries TRBV12-3 or TRBV12-4 and TRBJ1-2; no clear D. The CDR3 length is 13 residues. V lost 3 bases, J lost 6 bases, and 11 bases lay in between. The CDR3 loop is CASSFDRRDGYTF. The CDR3 DNA reads TGTGCCAGCAGTTTCGACCGGCGGGATGGCTACACCTTC.

V gene TRBV19 combines with J gene TRBJ1-1; 12 bases fit TRBD1. V shed 8 bases and J 10 bases; nucleotides not matched to a gene: 8. The CDR3 contains 13 residues. Looked up from germline, CDR1 is LNHDA and CDR2 is SQIVND (reference sequence). The CDR3 DNA reads as TGTGCCAGTTGGGGACAGGGGGCCCTGGGAGCTTTCTTT. It codes for CASWGQGALGAFF.

The chain links TRBV5-6 to TRBJ2-2, with D tentatively TRBD1 (6 bases). Looked up from germline, CDR1 is SGHDT and CDR2 is YYEEEE. The CDR3 loop spans 17 amino acids. V lost 2 bases and J 2 bases, leaving 16 bases between the germline ends. The CDR3 bases are TGTGCCAGCAGCTTTACAGGGCCCGGACCAAACACCGGGGAGCTGTTTTTT. Its protein is CASSFTGPGPNTGELFF.

This rearrangement joins TRBV7-2 to TRBJ2-7; no reliable D call. CDR1 is SGHTA and CDR2 is FQGNSA in the germline V gene. V dropped 4 bases and J dropped 3 bases, with 4 bases sitting between them. The CDR3 is 11 residues long. Written as DNA, the CDR3 is TGTGCCAGCAGCTCTCTCTACGAGCAGTACTTC. Its protein is CASSSLYEQYF.

The gene calls are TRBV19 and TRBJ1-1; D call uncertain. CDR3 length equals 13 residues. Germline assignment: CDR1 LNHDA and CDR2 SQIVND (reference sequence). V dropped 0 bases and J dropped 4 bases, with 6 bases sitting between them. The CDR3: CASSIDPVTEAFF. In DNA, the CDR3 is TGTGCCAGTAGTATAGATCCGGTCACTGAAGCTTTCTTT.

This chain joins TRBV10-3 and TRBJ2-1; 10 bases line up with TRBD2. The CDR3 sequence is 14 residues long. Germline assignment: CDR1 ENHRY and CDR2 SYGVKD. V gave up 6 bases and J gave up 4 bases; unmatched junction bases: 3. The CDR3 reads CAISLAGEYNEQFF. CDR3 in DNA: TGTGCCATCAGCCTAGCGGGAGAGTACAATGAGCAGTTCTTC.

The rearrangement joins TRBV7-2 to TRBJ2-3; 8 bases fit TRBD2. CDR1 SGHTA and CDR2 FQGNSA come from the germline V gene. The length of the CDR3 is 15 residues. Unmatched junction bases numbered 10, after V lost 6 bases and J lost 5 bases. The CDR3 DNA follows: TGTGCCAGCAGTACCAGCGGGAGCGGAGGAGATACGCAGTATTTT. Translated: CASSTSGSGGDTQYF.